The 14 T cell receptor beta chains given below trace back to one sample, sequenced in a study of beta chain features in type 1 diabetes. Expressed TCRB transcripts were sequenced because the entire RNA isolate underwent reverse transcription. Libraries were prepared by immunoSEQ multiplex PCR; TCRdb keeps only in-frame clonotypes and omits some of them. The sample includes 30,000 or so clones, less than 75% of them seen just once. Study-level points and caveats: The study found moderately but significantly shorter TCRB CDR3s in all four CD4+ subsets of Type 1 diabetes patients.

These TCRs are of unknown antigen specificity. Material for sequencing was Tregs from blood. These receptors were collected from a woman aged 25 to 39 with type 1 diabetes.

CDR3 DNA: TGTGCCAGCAGCTTGGGTCTAGCGGAACGCTACAATGAGCAGTTCTTC. The encoded protein is CASSLGLAERYNEQFF. The chain joins TRBV5-4 to TRBJ2-1; the match to TRBD2 covers 7 bases. There are 16 residues in the CDR3. V trimming: 0 bases; J trimming: 3 bases; junction bases outside the gene matches: 6. Germline values: CDR1 SGHNT, CDR2 YYREEE (reference sequence).

This clone is medium-sized by share. This rearrangement joins TRBV9 to TRBJ2-5; no definite D call. V was trimmed by 5 bases and J by 5 bases, leaving 13 bases between them. This CDR3 has 13 amino acids. CDR1 is SGDLS, CDR2 YYNGEE, per germline. This CDR3 is CASSTDPGETQYF. CDR3 nucleotides: TGTGCCAGCAGTACGGATCCCGGGGAGACCCAGTACTTC.

V is TRBV30 and J is TRBJ2-1; 11 nucleotides match TRBD1. Germline CDR1 and CDR2: GTSNPN and SVGIG (reference sequence). Trimming removed 2 bases from V and 6 bases from J; junction bases left unmatched: 3. This CDR3 has 14 amino acids. CDR3: CAWSKGQGGNEQFF. The CDR3 DNA follows: TGTGCCTGGAGTAAGGGACAGGGGGGCAATGAGCAGTTCTTC.

J is TRBJ2-5 and V is TRBV6-6; no clear D gene. Trimming cost V 6 bases and J 0 bases, with 11 bases left between them. Per the germline V gene, CDR1 is MNHNY and CDR2 is SVGAGI (reference sequence). The CDR3 has 14 amino acids. CDR3 sequence: CASSPTRHQETQYF. In DNA, the CDR3 is TGTGCCAGCAGCCCGACACGGCACCAAGAGACCCAGTACTTC.

The gene calls are TRBV7-9 and TRBJ1-1; 8 positions agree with TRBD1. From germline, CDR1 is SEHNR and CDR2 FQNEAQ (reference sequence). The CDR3 contains 15 residues. With V trimmed by 1 base and J by 3 bases, 4 bases remained unmatched. The DNA for the CDR3 is TGTGCCAGCAGCTTAGGACAGGGGTATGACACTGAAGCTTTCTTT. It is translated as CASSLGQGYDTEAFF.

The CDR3 sequence is CASSERSGIVYEQYF. The CDR3 nucleotides read TGTGCCAGCAGTGAACGAAGCGGGATCGTCTACGAGCAGTACTTC. This chain uses TRBV6-1 with TRBJ2-5; 7 bases map to TRBD2. TRBJ2-7 explains the end of the DNA better; the J call may be wrong. The CDR3 sequence is 15 residues long. Germline V lookup: CDR1 MNHNS, CDR2 SASEGT.

The rearrangement uses TRBV5-5 and TRBJ1-1; D call uncertain. Germline CDR1 and CDR2: SGHKS and YYEKEE (reference sequence). Trimming removed 1 base at V and 1 base at J, with 5 bases between. This CDR3 is 13 amino acids long. The CDR3 coding sequence is TGTGCCAGCAGCTTGTGGAGGAACACTGAAGCTTTCTTT. Translating it yields CASSLWRNTEAFF.

The chain combines TRBV10-1 with TRBJ2-7, with TRBD1 identical over 7 bases. Per germline, CDR1 WNHNN and CDR2 SYGVQD (reference sequence). This CDR3 contains 14 residues. The V and J ends lost 4 bases and 6 bases, in that order; junction bases with no gene match: 9. This chain's CDR3 is CASSGAGGSGEQYF. CDR3 in DNA: TGCGCCAGCAGTGGGGCAGGGGGTTCGGGCGAGCAGTACTTC.

This clone was seen a handful of times. The chain employs TRBV28 and TRBJ2-3, with 8 bases identical to TRBD2. V lost 10 bases, J lost 2 bases, and 8 bases stayed unmatched. The CDR3 is made up of 14 amino acids. The germline CDR1 and CDR2 sequences are MDHEN and SYDVKM. DNA of the CDR3: TGTGCCACCTGGGGTAGCGGGACCACAGATACGCAGTATTTT. Amino acid sequence: CATWGSGTTDTQYF.

V and J are TRBV28 and TRBJ2-2; possible D gene TRBD1, 5 bases. Trimming shortened V by 6 bases and J by 5 bases, and 10 bases separated the two germline ends. Germline V gene lookup returns CDR1 MDHEN and CDR2 SYDVKM. The CDR3 extends over 13 amino acids. CDR3 in amino acids: CASSKHRTGELFF. Here the CDR3 DNA reads TGTGCCAGCAGCAAACACAGGACCGGGGAGCTGTTTTTT.

The sample holds one count of this clone. The chain recombines TRBV2 with TRBJ2-1; TRBD1 agrees at 7 bases. V dropped 4 bases and J dropped 4; count of bases not matched to a gene: 7. The CDR3 is 15 residues long. CDR1 is SNHLY, CDR2 FYNNEI, per germline. The CDR3 sequence is CASSATGVVYNEQFF. The CDR3 DNA reads TGTGCCAGCAGTGCAACAGGGGTCGTGTACAATGAGCAGTTCTTC.

The chain joins TRBV29-1 to TRBJ2-7; D unclear. Germline V lookup: CDR1 SQVTM, CDR2 ANQGSEA. There are 13 residues in the CDR3. V lost 6 bases, J lost 0 bases, and 12 bases lay in between. CDR3 loop: CSVIRVSSYEQYF. Here the CDR3 DNA reads TGCAGCGTGATCCGGGTTAGCTCCTACGAGCAGTACTTC.

The chain uses TRBV4-1 and TRBJ2-3, with D unclear. The germline V and J ends were trimmed by 3 bases and 3 bases, with 10 bases remaining between them. The germline V gene encodes CDR1 MGHRA and CDR2 YSYEKL. This CDR3 has 14 amino acids. CDR3 nucleotides: TGCGCCAGCAGCCACGACTCCCGGACAGATACGCAGTATTTT. Residues: CASSHDSRTDTQYF.

The chain uses TRBV7-2 and TRBJ2-1, with 10 bases aligning to TRBD2. CDR3 length: 15 amino acids. With 2 bases clipped from V and 6 bases from J, the junction kept 4 bases outside the gene matches. In germline, CDR1 is SGHTA, CDR2 FQGNSA. CDR3 bases: TGTGCCAGCAGCTTACTAGCGGGAGCCGTCAATGAGCAGTTCTTC. It translates to CASSLLAGAVNEQFF.